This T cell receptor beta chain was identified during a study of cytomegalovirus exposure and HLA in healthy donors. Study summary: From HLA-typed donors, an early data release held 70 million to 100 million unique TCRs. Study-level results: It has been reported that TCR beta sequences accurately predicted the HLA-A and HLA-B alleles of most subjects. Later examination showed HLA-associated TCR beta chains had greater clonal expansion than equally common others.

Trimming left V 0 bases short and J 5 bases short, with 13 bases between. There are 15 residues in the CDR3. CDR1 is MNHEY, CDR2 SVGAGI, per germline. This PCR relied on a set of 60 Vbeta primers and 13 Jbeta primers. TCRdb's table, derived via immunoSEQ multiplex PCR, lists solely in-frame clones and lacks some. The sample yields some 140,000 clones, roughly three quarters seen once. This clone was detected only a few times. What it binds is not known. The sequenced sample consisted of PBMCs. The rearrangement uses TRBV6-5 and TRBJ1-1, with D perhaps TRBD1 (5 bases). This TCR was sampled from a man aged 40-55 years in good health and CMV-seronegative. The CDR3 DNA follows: TGTGCCAGCAGTTACTCTGACGGGGGGTGGACTGAAGCTTTCTTT. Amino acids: CASSYSDGGWTEAFF.